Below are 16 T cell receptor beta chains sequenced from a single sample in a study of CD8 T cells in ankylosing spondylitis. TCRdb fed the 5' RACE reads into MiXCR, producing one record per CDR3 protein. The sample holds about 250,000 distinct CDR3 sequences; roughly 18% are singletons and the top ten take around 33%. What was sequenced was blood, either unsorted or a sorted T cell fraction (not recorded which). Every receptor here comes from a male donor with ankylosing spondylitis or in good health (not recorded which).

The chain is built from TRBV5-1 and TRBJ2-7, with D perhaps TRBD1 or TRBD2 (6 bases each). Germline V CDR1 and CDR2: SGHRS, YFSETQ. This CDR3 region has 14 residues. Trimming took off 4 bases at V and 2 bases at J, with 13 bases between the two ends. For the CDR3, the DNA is TGCGCCAGCAGCCCGGGGGCGGTTACCTACGAGCAGTACTTC. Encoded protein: CASSPGAVTYEQYF.

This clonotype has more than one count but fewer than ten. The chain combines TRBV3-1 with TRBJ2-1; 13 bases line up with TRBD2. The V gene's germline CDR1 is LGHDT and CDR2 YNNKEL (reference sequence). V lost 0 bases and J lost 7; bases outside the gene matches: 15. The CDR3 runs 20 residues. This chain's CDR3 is CASSQDKTSGRIGGQNEQFF. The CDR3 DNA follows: TGTGCCAGCAGCCAAGATAAGACTAGCGGGAGGATAGGAGGCCAGAATGAGCAGTTCTTC.

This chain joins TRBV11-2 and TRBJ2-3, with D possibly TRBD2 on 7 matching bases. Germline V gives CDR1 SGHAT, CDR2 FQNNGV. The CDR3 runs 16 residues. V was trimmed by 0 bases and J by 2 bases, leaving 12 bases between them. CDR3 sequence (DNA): TGTGCCAGCAGCTTAGAATTGGGGGGGCCCACAGATACGCAGTATTTT. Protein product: CASSLELGGPTDTQYF.

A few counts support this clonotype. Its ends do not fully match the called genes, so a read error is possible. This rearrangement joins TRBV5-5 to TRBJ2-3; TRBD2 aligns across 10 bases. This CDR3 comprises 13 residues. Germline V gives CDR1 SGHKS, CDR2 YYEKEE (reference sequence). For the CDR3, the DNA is TGTGCCAGCAGCTTGGCAGCGGGAGGGATCGGGCATTTT. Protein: CASSLAAGGIGHF.

The CDR3 nucleotides are TGCGCCAGCAGCCCGCGGGGCAGATTGAACACTGAAGCTTTCTTT. It specifies CASSPRGRLNTEAFF. This sequence joins TRBV4-3 and TRBJ1-1; weak D call: TRBD1 (5 bases). Per germline, CDR1 LGHNA and CDR2 YSLEER. The CDR3 totals 15 residues. The germline V and J ends were trimmed by 4 bases and 0 bases, with 12 bases remaining between them.

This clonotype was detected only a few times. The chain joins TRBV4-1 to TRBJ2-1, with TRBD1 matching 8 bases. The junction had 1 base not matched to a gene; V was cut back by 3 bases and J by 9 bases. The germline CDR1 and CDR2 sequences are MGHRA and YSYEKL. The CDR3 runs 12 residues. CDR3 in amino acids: CASSHQGAEQFF. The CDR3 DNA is TGCGCCAGCAGCCACCAGGGGGCTGAGCAGTTCTTC.

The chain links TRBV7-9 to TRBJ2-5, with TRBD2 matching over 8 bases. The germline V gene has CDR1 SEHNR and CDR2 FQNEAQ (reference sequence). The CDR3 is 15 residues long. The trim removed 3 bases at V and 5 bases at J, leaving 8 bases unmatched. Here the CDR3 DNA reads TGTGCCAGCAGCTTCGGCCCTAGCGGGCGGGAGACCCAGTACTTC. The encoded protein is CASSFGPSGRETQYF. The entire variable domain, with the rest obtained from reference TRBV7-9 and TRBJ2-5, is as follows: DTGVSQNPRHKITKRGQNVTFRCDPISEHNRLYWYRQTLGQGPEFLTYFQNEAQLEKSRLLSDRFSAERPKGSFSTLEIQRTEQGDSAMYLCASSFGPSGRETQYFGPGTRLLVL.

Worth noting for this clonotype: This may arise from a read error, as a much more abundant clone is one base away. CDR3 sequence reads: CACSPTRPAYNEQFF. In nucleotides, the CDR3 is TGTGCCTGCAGCCCCACCAGGCCGGCCTACAATGAGCAGTTCTTC. J is TRBJ2-1 and V is TRBV7-8, with unresolved D. This CDR3 region has 15 residues. In germline, CDR1 is SGHVS, CDR2 FQNEAQ.

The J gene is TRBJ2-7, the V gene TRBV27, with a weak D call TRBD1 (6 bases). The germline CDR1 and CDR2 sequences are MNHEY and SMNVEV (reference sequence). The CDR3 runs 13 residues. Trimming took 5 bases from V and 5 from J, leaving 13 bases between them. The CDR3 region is CASSSGQRDEQYF. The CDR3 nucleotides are TGTGCCAGCAGTAGCGGACAGCGCGACGAGCAGTACTTC.

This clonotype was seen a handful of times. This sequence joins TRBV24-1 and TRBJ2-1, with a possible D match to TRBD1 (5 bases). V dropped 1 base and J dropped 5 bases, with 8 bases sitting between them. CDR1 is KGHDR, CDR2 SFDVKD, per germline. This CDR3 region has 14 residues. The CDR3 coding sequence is TGTGCCACCAGTGATTTTACAGGCAACAATGAGCAGTTCTTC. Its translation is CATSDFTGNNEQFF.

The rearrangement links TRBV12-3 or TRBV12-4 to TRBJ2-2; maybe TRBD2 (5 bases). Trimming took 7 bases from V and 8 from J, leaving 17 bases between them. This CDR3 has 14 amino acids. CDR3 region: CASNTGPGLGELFF. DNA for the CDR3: TGTGCCAGCAATACCGGACCGGGATTGGGGGAGCTGTTTTTT.

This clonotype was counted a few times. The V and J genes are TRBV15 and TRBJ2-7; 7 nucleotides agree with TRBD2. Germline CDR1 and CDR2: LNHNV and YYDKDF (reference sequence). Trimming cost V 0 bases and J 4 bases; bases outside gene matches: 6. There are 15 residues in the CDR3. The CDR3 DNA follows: TGTGCCACCAGCAGAGATCGCGGCGGGGGATACGAGCAGTACTTC. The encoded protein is CATSRDRGGGYEQYF.

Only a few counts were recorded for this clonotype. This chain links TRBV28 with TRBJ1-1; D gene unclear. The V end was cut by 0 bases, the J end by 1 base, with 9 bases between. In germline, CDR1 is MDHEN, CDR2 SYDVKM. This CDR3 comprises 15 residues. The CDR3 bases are TGTGCCAGCAGTTTATGGACCCACGAGAACACTGAAGCTTTCTTT. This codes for CASSLWTHENTEAFF.

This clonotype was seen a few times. CDR3 in DNA: TGTGCCAGCAGCTTGTTTCTGAACCACCGTATAAGTTACGAGCAGTACTTC. The encoded protein is CASSLFLNHRISYEQYF. The chain is built from TRBV5-5 and TRBJ2-7; unclear D gene. Germline CDR1 is SGHKS and CDR2 is YYEKEE (reference sequence). The CDR3 covers 17 residues. Trimming left V 1 base short and J 4 bases short, with 21 bases between.

The CDR3 is CSVEAGINTGELFF. The CDR3 DNA is TGCAGCGTTGAAGCCGGGATCAACACCGGGGAGCTGTTTTTT. The chain employs TRBV29-1 and TRBJ2-2; D possibly corresponds to TRBD2 (5 bases). Germline V gene sequence: CDR1 SQVTM, CDR2 ANQGSEA. CDR3 length: 14 amino acids. Between the trimmed V and J ends, which lost 1 base and 2 bases, there was a span of 8 bases.

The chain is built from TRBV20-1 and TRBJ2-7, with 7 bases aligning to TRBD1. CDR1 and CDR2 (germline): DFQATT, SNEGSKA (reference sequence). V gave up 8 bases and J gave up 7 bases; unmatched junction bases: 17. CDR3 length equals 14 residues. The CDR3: CSPLAPTGWGEQYF. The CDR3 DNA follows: TGCAGTCCCTTGGCCCCGACAGGGTGGGGGGAGCAGTACTTC.